This T cell receptor (beta chain) was identified in a study of shared clonotypes between healthy human individuals. As for the study in general: CD4 naive and memory got three plates each, CD8 naive two, CD8 memory one. The study's findings and limits: Clonotype sharing among donors was thought likely to change with sequencing depth.

V was shortened by 3 bases and J by 7 bases, with 10 bases between the two germline ends. Looked up from germline, CDR1 is WSHSY and CDR2 is SAAADI. The CDR3 totals 12 residues. Sorted-subset replicate PCRs used 200 ng DNA, approximately 30,000 T cell genomes. Data came from immunoSEQ multiplex PCR; TCRdb stores just in-frame clones and leaves some out. In the table there are hundreds of thousands of clones, 74% of which are singletons. A note on this clone: Its cognate antigen is unknown.

Investigators divided CD4+ cells into CD45RA+ naive and CD45RA-negative memory subsets. Input material: memory CD4+ T cells sorted from blood. As to subset: CD45RA-negative fraction. The sequence was obtained from a woman in her twenties or thirties in good health. V and J are TRBV10-2 and TRBJ2-7, with unresolved D. CDR3 residues: CASSDPGREQYF. CDR3 DNA sequence: TGCGCCAGCAGTGATCCAGGTCGGGAGCAGTACTTC.